This T cell receptor (beta chain) was profiled in a study of human T cells and chemical hapten exposure. Study-level findings and limits: PT1 expanded TCR numbers rose with patch test score.

The table lists this clonotype with many counts. The antigen is not known. One entry per CDR3 protein, called by TCRdb with MiXCR from the RACE reads. The sample has approximately 68,000 distinct CDR3 sequences; 8.5% are singletons. V dropped 5 bases and J dropped 2 bases, with 10 bases sitting between them. Germline CDR1 is SNHLY and CDR2 is FYNNEI. CDR3 length equals 14 residues. Stated time point: patch test 2, 6 weeks after DPC sensitization. Treatment given: therapeutic diphenylcyclopropenone sensitization with weekly scalp DPC. The material was whole blood, obtained in connection with sensitization to the hapten diphenylcyclopropenone (DPC). V and J are TRBV2 and TRBJ1-3; D is undetermined. This receptor was obtained from a woman between 45 and 65 years old with alopecia areata. Some clones in this sample may be carry-over from other donors' samples. CDR3 DNA sequence: TGTGCCAGCAGTCTGACCTTGGCTGGAAACACCATATATTTT. Its protein product is CASSLTLAGNTIYF.